Given below is one TCR beta chain in context. Its target is unknown. Using immunoSEQ multiplex PCR, the repertoire was profiled, and TCRdb retains in-frame clones only, with some absent. The table includes around 100,000 clones, 80% to 90% detected once. This record belongs to a study of radiation and T cells in renal cell carcinoma. CDR3 size: 14 residues. Trimming removed 5 bases at V and 0 bases at J, with 8 bases between. CDR1 and CDR2 (germline): SEHNR, FQNEAQ (reference sequence). This sample's time point: blood 4 weeks post-SBRT, at nephrectomy. Treatment reported: 15 Gy SBRT to primary tumor, nephrectomy 4 weeks later. Blood was sampled at baseline, 2 weeks and 4 weeks after SBRT. The tumor was a clear cell renal cell carcinoma. General observations from the study: Top tumor clonotypes rose in blood 2 weeks post-radiation, then contracted.

The clonotype originates from a man aged 55 to 70 with renal cell carcinoma. This specimen was blood, taken from a patient whose treatment included radiotherapy and nephrectomy. The rearrangement uses TRBV7-9 and TRBJ2-4; D might be TRBD1 or TRBD2, each matching 5 bases. The CDR3 sequence: CASSEGLAKNIQYF. DNA for the CDR3: TGTGCCAGCAGCGAGGGGTTAGCCAAAAACATTCAGTACTTC.